Detailed here is one TCR beta chain. This sample was taken from a study of blood T cell repertoires in COVID-19. Turning to the study itself: Material from acute and convalescent COVID-19 was sourced from the United States, Italy and Spain. Sample material is recorded as cDNA or gDNA derived from T cells, B-cell-depleted T cells, or PBMCs.

Germline V CDR1 and CDR2: SGHNT, YENEEA. Trimming cost V 3 bases and J 7 bases; bases outside gene matches: 9. This CDR3 spans 15 amino acids. How the authors handled the data: Reference gene primers were amplified, and this amplification served to estimate nucleated cell counts. Sequencing used immunoSEQ multiplex PCR; TCRdb keeps in-frame clones, though not all of them. V and J calls and clone size are copied from that table; D and trimming were computed from the DNA. The profile shows more than 400,000 clones, roughly 85% of them singletons. Input material: peripheral blood. The clonotype originates from a human donor in a cohort sampled during active COVID-19. The rearrangement joins TRBV11-3 to TRBJ2-1; 7 nucleotides agree with TRBD2. CDR3 sequence reads: CASSLYAGVGNEQFF. The DNA of the CDR3 is TGTGCCAGCAGCTTGTACGCGGGAGTAGGTAATGAGCAGTTCTTC.